The present entry profiles one T cell receptor (beta chain) with its context. The germline gene is not matched at one end of the junction; a read error may be the cause. This sample was included in a study of blood T cells in healthy people across ages. The germline gives CDR1 DFQATT, CDR2 SNEGSKA (reference sequence). The CDR3 spans 14 residues. A second PCR, run for about 7 to 11 cycles, used a sample-barcoded 5' primer plus a J-beta primer mix. TCRdb recomputed calls from the 5' RACE reads with MiXCR, one row per CDR3 protein. The sample lists around 970,000 distinct CDR3 sequences, roughly half occurring once.

The chain carries TRBV20-1 and TRBJ2-7; 9 bases agree with TRBD2. The sample consisted of blood. The receptor comes from a woman aged 55-75 years in good health. The CDR3 sequence: CSARASGRLYERYF. The DNA for the CDR3 is TGCAGTGCTAGAGCGAGCGGGAGGCTCTACGAGCGGTACTTC.